What follows are 29 T cell receptor beta chains derived from one specimen sequenced in a study of cytomegalovirus exposure and HLA in healthy donors. Use of 60 Vbeta and 13 Jbeta primers characterized the PCR. The protocol was immunoSEQ multiplex PCR, while the TCRdb copy is restricted to in-frame clones and leaves out a portion. Its table records tens of thousands of clones. Sequences were obtained from PBMCs. These receptor sequences come from a girl aged 5-17 years in good health and CMV-seropositive.

The chain combines TRBV4-1 with TRBJ1-5; D is perhaps TRBD1 (5 bases). In germline, CDR1 is MGHRA, CDR2 YSYEKL. The CDR3 extends over 15 amino acids. The ends were cut back, 1 base at V and 5 bases at J, with 12 bases in the middle. The CDR3 here is CASSQGLGDYQPQHF. The DNA of the CDR3 is TGCGCCAGCAGCCAAGGATTAGGGGACTATCAGCCCCAGCATTTT.

This sequence joins TRBV6-1 and TRBJ2-2; D perhaps matches TRBD1 (5 bases). The V and J ends lost 4 bases and 4 bases respectively, with 10 bases between them. The CDR3 runs 14 residues. Germline V gene sequence: CDR1 MNHNS, CDR2 SASEGT. CDR3 DNA sequence: TGTGCCAGCAGTGTTGGACACGCCACCGGGGAGCTGTTTTTT. This gives the protein CASSVGHATGELFF.

This chain uses TRBV7-3 with TRBJ2-1; 8 bases are shared with TRBD2. The junction had 9 bases not matched to a gene; V was cut back by 2 bases and J by 3 bases. Germline V gene lookup returns CDR1 SGHTA and CDR2 FQGTGA. CDR3 length equals 17 residues. CDR3: CASSLLGRGDLYNEQFF. The CDR3 coding sequence is TGTGCCAGCAGCTTATTGGGGCGGGGGGACCTCTACAATGAGCAGTTCTTC.

V gene TRBV4-3 combines with J gene TRBJ2-6; possibly TRBD2 for D (5 bases). Deletions cut 4 bases from V and 3 bases from J, with 10 bases between. Germline CDR1 reads LGHNA; CDR2 reads YSLEER. The CDR3 has 15 amino acids. CDR3 loop: CASSPIGDGANVLTF. DNA for the CDR3: TGCGCCAGCAGCCCCATCGGGGATGGGGCCAACGTCCTGACTTTC.

The chain has TRBV28 and TRBJ2-7, with TRBD2 matching 11 bases. Per the germline V gene, CDR1 is MDHEN and CDR2 is SYDVKM. CDR3 length equals 17 residues. The junction had 5 bases not matched to a gene; V was cut back by 1 base and J by 0 bases. The CDR3 reads CASSLSSGGPTSYEQYV. The CDR3 DNA sequence: TGTGCCAGCAGTTTATCTAGCGGGGGGCCGACCTCCTACGAGCAGTACGTC.

The J gene is TRBJ2-1, the V gene TRBV9; D gene ambiguous. V gave up 3 bases and J gave up 0 bases, with 10 bases separating them. This CDR3 spans 15 amino acids. CDR1 and CDR2 (germline): SGDLS, YYNGEE. In DNA, the CDR3 is TGTGCCAGCAGCGGAACAGATAACTCCTACAATGAGCAGTTCTTC. Translating gives CASSGTDNSYNEQFF.

The chain joins TRBV7-9 to TRBJ1-4; 9 bases align to TRBD1. The CDR3 is 15 amino acids. Germline V gene lookup returns CDR1 SEHNR and CDR2 FQNEAQ (reference sequence). V was pared by 3 bases and J by 6 bases, with 5 bases of the junction left unmatched. CDR3 nucleotides: TGTGCCAGCAGCTTCGGGACAGGGTTGGATGAAAAACTGTTTTTT. The encoded protein is CASSFGTGLDEKLFF.

CDR3 loop: CASSRGRDRFMDDEQFF. The CDR3 region has the DNA TGTGCCAGCAGCCGGGGGCGGGACAGGTTCATGGACGATGAGCAGTTCTTC. The chain carries TRBV7-9 and TRBJ2-1, with 8 bases aligning to TRBD1. The CDR3 length is 17 residues. From germline, CDR1 is SEHNR and CDR2 FQNEAQ (reference sequence). The junction had 17 bases not matched to a gene; V was cut back by 5 bases and J by 8 bases.

The chain combines TRBV6-6 with TRBJ1-6; TRBD1 might be the D (6 bases). The CDR3 spans 14 residues. V dropped 5 bases and J dropped 5 bases, with 10 bases sitting between them. Germline V CDR1 and CDR2: MNHNY, SVGAGI (reference sequence). In DNA form, the CDR3 reads TGTGCCAGCAGTCCATCAGGGGATAATTCACCCCTCCACTTT. This translates into CASSPSGDNSPLHF.

A note on this clone: The germline gene is not matched at one end of the junction; a read error may be the cause. The gene calls are TRBV6-1 and TRBJ2-1, with 11 bases aligning to TRBD2. Germline-derived CDR1 and CDR2 are MNHNS and SASEGT. The CDR3 extends over 17 amino acids. The CDR3 sequence is CASSVLAGAHSDNEQFF. The CDR3 DNA is TGTGCCAGCAGTGTACTAGCGGGGGCCCACTCCGACAATGAGCAGTTCTTC.

The chain has TRBV9 and TRBJ2-7; tentatively, D is TRBD2 (6 bases). V lost 4 bases and J lost 3, with 20 bases in between. This CDR3 has 16 residues. The germline CDR1 and CDR2 sequences are SGDLS and YYNGEE. In DNA form, the CDR3 reads TGTGCCAGCAGCTCCTTTACGGGGGAAAACCTCTACGAGCAGTACTTC. This translates into CASSSFTGENLYEQYF.

The chain has TRBV4-3 and TRBJ2-7; D gene ambiguous. Trimming took 0 bases from V and 2 from J, leaving 8 bases between them. Germline V gene sequence: CDR1 LGHNA, CDR2 YSLEER. The CDR3 spans 14 residues. CDR3 sequence reads: CASSQDRNAYEQYF. Here the CDR3 DNA reads TGCGCCAGCAGCCAAGACAGAAACGCCTACGAGCAGTACTTC.

This chain uses TRBV6-5 with TRBJ1-6; possibly TRBD1 for D (5 bases). CDR1 and CDR2 from the germline V gene are MNHEY and SVGAGI. V lost 7 bases and J 7 bases, leaving 14 bases between the germline ends. The CDR3 is 14 residues long. The CDR3 DNA reads TGTGCCAGCACTCGCGAAAGGGGCAATTCACCCCTCCACTTT. Translation gives CASTRERGNSPLHF.

In regard to this clone: The sample contains more than one DNA sequence encoding this CDR3. The V and J genes are TRBV4-3 and TRBJ1-6, with D possibly TRBD1 on 6 matching bases. The CDR3 runs 16 residues. CDR1 LGHNA and CDR2 YSLEER come from the germline V gene. Trimming cost V 0 bases and J 9 bases, with 15 bases left between them. The CDR3 reads CASSQDGGAGGSPLHF. The CDR3, as DNA: TGCGCCAGCAGCCAAGATGGGGGGGCGGGGGGTTCACCCCTCCACTTT.

The V gene is TRBV18, the J gene TRBJ1-5; possible D gene TRBD1, 6 bases. V was shortened by 6 bases and J by 6 bases, with 18 bases between the two germline ends. CDR3 length: 15 amino acids. The germline V gene encodes CDR1 KGHSH and CDR2 LQKENI. CDR3 sequence reads: CASSNREGDRQPQHF. The CDR3 coding sequence is TGTGCCAGCTCCAACAGGGAAGGGGACCGTCAGCCCCAGCATTTT. The variable domain in full, with the rest retrieved from reference TRBV18 and TRBJ1-5, is NAGVMQNPRHLVRRRGQEARLRCSPMKGHSHVYWYRQLPEEGLKFMVYLQKENIIDESGMPKERFSAEFPKEGPSILRIQQVVRGDSAAYFCASSNREGDRQPQHFGDGTRLSIL.

V usage is TRBV4-1 and J usage is TRBJ1-5, with D perhaps matching TRBD1 (6 bases). CDR3 length: 15 residues. The germline V and J ends were trimmed by 1 base and 3 bases, with 10 bases remaining between them. Germline V CDR1 and CDR2: MGHRA, YSYEKL. CDR3 sequence reads: CASSQAQGHNQPQHF. The CDR3 nucleotides are TGCGCCAGCAGCCAAGCCCAGGGGCACAATCAGCCCCAGCATTTT.

In DNA, the CDR3 is TGCGCCAGCAGCCAAGAAACAGGGGGAGACTATGGCTACACCTTC. It encodes CASSQETGGDYGYTF. The chain joins TRBV4-1 to TRBJ1-2; 8 positions agree with TRBD1. CDR3 length: 15 residues. Trimming took 0 bases from V and 3 from J; bases not matched to a gene: 3. Germline V gene data show CDR1 as MGHRA and CDR2 as YSYEKL.

This chain joins TRBV13 and TRBJ2-1, with a possible D match to TRBD2 (5 bases). The V and J ends lost 3 bases and 7 bases respectively, with 13 bases between them. The CDR3 consists of 14 residues. CDR1 is PRHDT, CDR2 FYEKMQ, per germline (reference sequence). CDR3 amino acids: CASSLWGVGNEQFF. CDR3 coding DNA: TGTGCCAGCAGCTTGTGGGGAGTGGGGAATGAGCAGTTCTTC.

The chain links TRBV6-1 to TRBJ1-2; the D is unclear. CDR3 size: 13 residues. CDR1 and CDR2 from the germline V gene are MNHNS and SASEGT. The V end lost 0 bases, the J end lost 4 bases, and 6 bases lay between the germline ends. The CDR3 spells CASSEARGYGYTF. The DNA of the CDR3 is TGTGCCAGCAGTGAAGCCCGCGGCTATGGCTACACCTTC.

The chain is built from TRBV6-1 and TRBJ2-1, with D unclear. The germline V gene encodes CDR1 MNHNS and CDR2 SASEGT. V was shortened by 9 bases and J by 4 bases, with 10 bases between the two germline ends. The CDR3 spans 12 residues. The CDR3 loop is CASTIPYNEQFF. The CDR3 region has the DNA TGTGCCAGTACAATCCCTTACAATGAGCAGTTCTTC.

This sequence joins TRBV7-6 and TRBJ1-3, with 7 bases aligning to TRBD1. V was pared by 0 bases and J by 4 bases, with 3 bases of the junction left unmatched. Germline V gives CDR1 SGHVS, CDR2 FNYEAQ. The CDR3 spans 15 residues. CDR3 sequence: CASSLAATGGNTIYF. The CDR3 nucleotides read TGTGCCAGCAGCTTAGCTGCGACAGGGGGAAACACCATATATTTT.

The CDR3 is CASSSRQGMNTEAFF. The CDR3 DNA reads as TGCGCCAGCAGCTCTCGACAGGGCATGAACACTGAAGCTTTCTTT. The chain uses TRBV5-1 and TRBJ1-1; 7 positions match TRBD1. The CDR3 consists of 15 residues. Trimming removed 3 bases from V and 0 bases from J; junction bases left unmatched: 5. In germline, CDR1 is SGHRS, CDR2 YFSETQ. The whole variable domain, remainder taken from reference TRBV5-1 and TRBJ1-1, is KAGVTQTPRYLIKTRGQQVTLSCSPISGHRSVSWYQQTPGQGLQFLFEYFSETQRNKGNFPGRFSGRQFSNSRSEMNVSTLELGDSALYLCASSSRQGMNTEAFFGQGTRLTVV.

The chain couples TRBV4-2 to TRBJ2-5; 7 bases map to TRBD2. V trimming: 5 bases; J trimming: 5 bases; junction bases outside the gene matches: 8. The CDR3 has 14 residues. Germline assignment: CDR1 LGHNA and CDR2 YNFKEQ. The DNA for the CDR3 is TGTGCCAGCAGCATCCAAGTCGGGGGGGAGACCCAGTACTTC. Amino acid sequence: CASSIQVGGETQYF.

This chain links TRBV7-9 with TRBJ2-2; D gene uncertain. Germline V gene sequence: CDR1 SEHNR, CDR2 FQNEAQ (reference sequence). This CDR3 comprises 15 residues. V lost 0 bases, J lost 1 base, and 6 bases lay in between. CDR3 in amino acids: CASSLAVENTGELFF. DNA for the CDR3: TGTGCCAGCAGCTTAGCGGTAGAGAACACCGGGGAGCTGTTTTTT.

CDR3 DNA: TGTGCCAGCAGCCAAGGAGGAGACGGAGCTAACTATGGCTACACCTTC. Protein sequence: CASSQGGDGANYGYTF. The V gene is TRBV4-2, the J gene TRBJ1-2; D unresolved. Germline-derived CDR1 and CDR2 are LGHNA and YNFKEQ. V lost 1 base, J lost 0 bases, and 12 bases lay in between. CDR3 length: 16 residues.

This chain links TRBV7-2 with TRBJ1-6; D gene ambiguous. The CDR3 is made up of 13 amino acids. V lost 3 bases and J 11 bases, leaving 11 bases between the germline ends. The germline V gene has CDR1 SGHTA and CDR2 FQGNSA. Here the CDR3 DNA reads TGTGCCAGCAGCTTGGCGGGCGAGGCACCCCTCCACTTT. It yields the protein CASSLAGEAPLHF.

The chain combines TRBV7-8 with TRBJ1-6; a possible D gene is TRBD1 (5 bases). There are 13 residues in the CDR3. Germline V CDR1 and CDR2: SGHVS, FQNEAQ. V was pared by 7 bases and J by 5 bases, with 9 bases between. As DNA, the CDR3 is TGTGCCAGCAACTGGGGGGATAATTCACCCCTCCACTTT. This encodes CASNWGDNSPLHF.

V gene TRBV6-1 combines with J gene TRBJ1-5; 7 nucleotides match TRBD1. The CDR3 length is 16 residues. Germline trimming cut 1 base from V and 2 bases from J; bases unmatched to any gene: 5. Germline CDR1 is MNHNS and CDR2 is SASEGT. The CDR3 here is CASSEGTGMGNQPQHF. The CDR3 DNA is TGTGCCAGCAGTGAAGGGACAGGTATGGGCAATCAGCCCCAGCATTTT.

The rearrangement joins TRBV14 to TRBJ2-2; D unclear. Between the trimmed V and J ends, which lost 0 bases and 0 bases, there was a span of 11 bases. Germline CDR1 is SGHDN and CDR2 is FVKESK. The CDR3 is made up of 17 amino acids. The CDR3 nucleotides are TGTGCCAGCAGCCAAGATCCCCTGGCTGCGAACACCGGGGAGCTGTTTTTT. It is translated as CASSQDPLAANTGELFF. Combining the CDR3 with reference TRBV14 and TRBJ2-2 gives the whole variable domain EAGVTQFPSHSVIEKGQTVTLRCDPISGHDNLYWYRRVMGKEIKFLLHFVKESKQDESGMPNNRFLAERTGGTYSTLKVQPAELEDSGVYFCASSQDPLAANTGELFFGEGSRLTVL.